These 11 T cell receptor beta chains were sequenced from one sample in a study of blood T cells in healthy people across ages. PCR was performed a second time for about 7 to 12 cycles using a sample-barcoded 5' primer and a J-beta primer mix. From the 5' RACE reads, TCRdb called clonotypes with MiXCR, one entry per CDR3 protein. The sample holds roughly 700,000 distinct CDR3 sequences; about 30% are singletons and the top ten take roughly 15%. The sequencing sample was made of blood. The receptors derive from a woman older than 75 in good health.

This clonotype was counted many times. J is TRBJ2-7 and V is TRBV15; D not certain. The CDR3 is 14 residues long. The V end lost 0 bases, the J end lost 1 base, and 7 bases lay between the germline ends. Germline loops: CDR1 LNHNV, CDR2 YYDKDF (reference sequence). CDR3 sequence reads: CATSRDPGSYEQYF. CDR3 nucleotide sequence: TGTGCCACCAGCAGAGATCCGGGTTCCTACGAGCAGTACTTC.

This clonotype has at least ten counts. V is TRBV6-2 or TRBV6-3 and J is TRBJ2-4, with 10 bases that match TRBD1. Germline CDR1 is MNHEY and CDR2 is SVGEGT. Trimming removed 6 bases from V and 7 bases from J; junction bases left unmatched: 3. The CDR3 consists of 13 residues. CDR3 sequence (DNA): TGTGCCAGCAGCGGGACAGGGGTGAACATTCAGTACTTC. Protein sequence: CASSGTGVNIQYF.

The chain links TRBV7-9 to TRBJ1-1, with TRBD1 as a possible D gene (6 bases). Germline V CDR1 and CDR2: SEHNR, FQNEAQ (reference sequence). The CDR3 has 16 amino acids. The V end was cut by 5 bases, the J end by 3 bases, with 19 bases between. The CDR3 region is CASSPNRAGGYTEAFF. The CDR3 coding sequence is TGTGCCAGCAGCCCGAACAGGGCGGGTGGGTACACTGAAGCTTTCTTT.

This clonotype was seen at least ten times. This chain connects TRBV20-1 to TRBJ1-5, with no clear D. Germline loops: CDR1 DFQATT, CDR2 SNEGSKA (reference sequence). The CDR3 contains 14 residues. Trimming removed 1 base from V and 9 bases from J, with 16 bases in between. CDR3 amino acids: CSARAPGQDLPQHF. CDR3 nucleotides: TGCAGTGCTAGAGCTCCGGGCCAAGATTTGCCCCAGCATTTT.

Regarding this clonotype: A much bigger clone sits one base away, suggesting this may be a read error. This chain joins TRBV7-2 and TRBJ2-1; perhaps TRBD1 as D (6 bases). With the DNA end fitting TRBJ2-7 better, the J assignment may be wrong. Germline lookup yields CDR1 SGHTA and CDR2 FQGNSA. This CDR3 spans 14 amino acids. CDR3 sequence (DNA): TGTGCCAGCAGCAAAACTTACAGGGACAATGAGCAGTACTTC. As protein: CASSKTYRDNEQYF.

The chain employs TRBV3-1 and TRBJ2-5, with TRBD2 identical over 14 bases. The J call is uncertain, as TRBJ2-7 better fits the DNA end. This CDR3 spans 19 amino acids. The germline V gene has CDR1 LGHDT and CDR2 YNNKEL (reference sequence). CDR3 region: CASSHTGLAGVNFGYEQYF. The CDR3 bases are TGTGCCAGCAGCCACACGGGACTAGCGGGAGTGAATTTCGGGTACGAGCAGTACTTC.

This clonotype was seen ten or more times. V usage is TRBV3-1 and J usage is TRBJ2-1; D not certain. There are 13 residues in the CDR3. CDR1 and CDR2 (germline): LGHDT, YNNKEL (reference sequence). V lost 4 bases, J lost 7 bases, and 11 bases lay in between. DNA of the CDR3: TGTGCCAGCAGCCGGGCGGCTTCTAATGAGCAGTTCTTC. Translated: CASSRAASNEQFF.

Points on this clonotype: A read error may be the cause here, since a much bigger clone is one base away. The chain couples TRBV5-1 to TRBJ1-1; weak D call: TRBD1 (5 bases). Germline assignment: CDR1 SGHRS and CDR2 YFSETQ. The length of the CDR3 is 16 residues. The CDR3 coding sequence is TGCGCCAGCAGCTTATCTCCGGGGACGGCTAACACTGTAGCTTTCTTT. Protein sequence: CASSLSPGTANTVAFF.

V is TRBV7-3 and J is TRBJ2-3; maybe TRBD2 (6 bases). The CDR3 length is 17 residues. The germline V gene has CDR1 SGHTA and CDR2 FQGTGA. The V end lost 2 bases, the J end lost 3 bases, and 18 bases lay between the germline ends. The CDR3 spells CASSLVPRTGVTDTQYF. The CDR3 DNA reads TGTGCCAGCAGCTTAGTACCTCGGACGGGGGTAACAGATACGCAGTATTTT.

This clonotype was counted between two and nine times. The chain employs TRBV3-1 and TRBJ1-5; D gene unclear. V was cut by 2 bases and J by 4 bases, with 12 bases left in between. CDR3 size: 15 residues. The germline V gene encodes CDR1 LGHDT and CDR2 YNNKEL (reference sequence). CDR3 region: CASSQPRRPNQPQHF. CDR3 bases: TGTGCCAGCAGCCAACCTCGGCGCCCAAATCAGCCCCAGCATTTT.

This rearrangement joins TRBV9 to TRBJ1-1; possibly TRBD1 for D (6 bases). Germline lookup yields CDR1 SGDLS and CDR2 YYNGEE. V was pared by 5 bases and J by 4 bases, with 18 bases between. CDR3 size: 15 residues. The CDR3 reads CASSYRSQGFTEAFF. In nucleotides, the CDR3 is TGTGCCAGCAGTTACCGATCTCAGGGGTTCACTGAAGCTTTCTTT.